A selection of T cell receptor beta chains follows, all from one sample in a study of shared clonotypes between healthy human individuals. Repertoires were generated with immunoSEQ multiplex PCR, while TCRdb's copy carries only in-frame clones and drops some. Of 2,500,000 or so clones in the sample, roughly nine tenths were seen once. Material for sequencing was naive CD4+ T cells sorted from blood. Every receptor here comes from a man aged 18-30 years in good health. Each CDR3 is given with its conserved first and last residue. D genes are given only for firm matches. Size is stated for part of the rows, as once, few or many counts, or as a class when the clone is expanded.

clone size	J gene	D gene	V gene	CDR3 DNA	CDR3 protein
NA	TRBJ1-1	NA	TRBV6-6	TGTGCCAGCAGTTACGACCTTGCCGCTGAAGCTTTCTTT	CASSYDLAAEAFF
once	TRBJ2-5	TRBD2	TRBV7-2	TGTGCCAGCGGACTAGGTTATTACCAAGAGACCCAGTACTTC	CASGLGYYQETQYF
once	TRBJ2-5	NA	TRBV5-5	TGTGCCAGCAGCTTGGAGGGACTCCTCCTGGAGACCCAGTACTTC	CASSLEGLLLETQYF
NA	TRBJ2-3	NA	TRBV5-4	TGTGCCAGCAGTAAGGGAGAATGGGGCACAGATACGCAGTATTTT	CASSKGEWGTDTQYF
NA	TRBJ2-5	TRBD2	TRBV28	TGTGCCAGCAGTTTCTCTAGCGGGGGGTCCCAAGAGACCCAGTACTTC	CASSFSSGGSQETQYF
NA	TRBJ1-5	NA	TRBV7-2	TGTGCCAGCAGCCCGGGTTGGGTAGGTCAGCCCCAGCATTTT	CASSPGWVGQPQHF
NA	TRBJ1-6	NA	TRBV6-5	TGTGCCAGCAGTTACGGGGGTTTTGATAATTCACCCCTCCACTTT	CASSYGGFDNSPLHF
NA	TRBJ2-5	NA	TRBV11-2	TGTGCCAGCAGTCTAAGCCGAGCAGGGCAAGAGACCCAGTACTTC	CASSLSRAGQETQYF
NA	TRBJ2-7	NA	TRBV28	TGTGCCAGCAGTTTAGGACAGCCCTACGAGCAGTACTTC	CASSLGQPYEQYF
NA	TRBJ2-7	NA	TRBV28	TGTGCCAGCAGTCCCGGGACTCCCAACTCCTACGAGCAGTACTTC	CASSPGTPNSYEQYF
once	TRBJ2-2	NA	TRBV6-1	TGTGCCAGCAGTGAAGTCGGAGGGGCCTTCACCGGGGAGCTGTTTTTT	CASSEVGGAFTGELFF
once	TRBJ1-4	NA	TRBV28	TGTGCCAGCTCCTTGGGGGGGCAGAATGAAAAACTGTTTTTT	CASSLGGQNEKLFF
NA	TRBJ1-3	NA	TRBV11-3	TGTGCCAGCAGTTTGGAAAGGGGAAACACCATATATTTT	CASSLERGNTIYF
NA	TRBJ2-3	NA	TRBV5-1	TGCGCCAGCAGCTTATTCCGGGGACCCTCCACAGATACGCAGTATTTT	CASSLFRGPSTDTQYF
NA	TRBJ2-1	NA	TRBV6-1	TGTGCCAGCAGTGAATCCCTCGGGAGAGGCTACAATGAGCAGTTCTTC	CASSESLGRGYNEQFF
NA	TRBJ2-7	TRBD1	TRBV4-1	TGCGCCAGCAGCCCACGGACAGGGGCCCACGAGCAGTACTTC	CASSPRTGAHEQYF
NA	TRBJ1-6	TRBD1	TRBV9	TGTGCCAGCAGCGAGACAGGGGGCACGTCACCCCTCCACTTT	CASSETGGTSPLHF
NA	TRBJ2-7	NA	TRBV2	TGTGCCAGCAGGGAACGGAACCCCTACGAGCAGTACTTC	CASRERNPYEQYF
once	TRBJ2-2	TRBD1	TRBV5-1	TGCGCCAGCAGAACTACAGGGGTGAACACCGGGGAGCTGTTTTTT	CASRTTGVNTGELFF
NA	TRBJ1-2	NA	TRBV5-5	TGTGCCAGCAGCATGACAGCTAACTATGGCTACACCTTC	CASSMTANYGYTF
NA	TRBJ2-7	NA	TRBV11-2	TGTGCCAGCAGCTTCCAGCTGGGCGGATCCTACGAGCAGTACTTC	CASSFQLGGSYEQYF
NA	TRBJ1-1	NA	TRBV30	TGTGCCTGGAGTGTACGCCGAGACACTGAAGCTTTCTTT	CAWSVRRDTEAFF
NA	TRBJ2-1	TRBD1	TRBV4-1	TGCGCCAGCAGCCAAGTCATGGCGGGACAGGGGAATGAGCAGTTCTTC	CASSQVMAGQGNEQFF
NA	TRBJ1-1	NA	TRBV10-1	TGCGCCAGCAGTGACCCGAGGGGGTCCCGCACTGAAGCTTTCTTT	CASSDPRGSRTEAFF
NA	TRBJ2-5	TRBD2	TRBV6-6	TGTGCCAGCAGTTATCTAGCGGGGGACCAAGAGACCCAGTACTTC	CASSYLAGDQETQYF
NA	TRBJ2-1	NA	TRBV5-1	TGCGCCAGCGAAGGGGGGAACTACAATGAGCAGTTCTTC	CASEGGNYNEQFF
NA	TRBJ2-7	TRBD1	TRBV11-2	TGTGCCAGCAGCTTACAGGGGGCCTCCTACGAGCAGTACTTC	CASSLQGASYEQYF
NA	TRBJ2-3	TRBD2	TRBV4-1	TGCGCCAGCAGCCCCCTCACGGGACTAGCGGGATCAGATACGCAGTATTTT	CASSPLTGLAGSDTQYF
once	TRBJ1-2	NA	TRBV6-1	TGTGCCAGCAGGATGACAGACTATGGCTACACCTTC	CASRMTDYGYTF
NA	TRBJ2-7	NA	TRBV11-2	TGTGCCAGCAGCTTAGGACAGCTTATCTCCTACGAGCAGTACTTC	CASSLGQLISYEQYF
once	TRBJ1-1	NA	TRBV5-1	TGCGCCAGCAGACCCGTTATGATTCGGGATGACACTGAAGCTTTCTTT	CASRPVMIRDDTEAFF
NA	TRBJ1-5	NA	TRBV21-1	TGTGCCAGCAACAGGGCCCAGGGCAATCAGCCCCAGCATTTT	CASNRAQGNQPQHF
NA	TRBJ1-6	NA	TRBV6-1	TGTGCCAGCAGTGAAGATGGCAGCTCCTATAATTCACCCCTCCACTTT	CASSEDGSSYNSPLHF
NA	TRBJ2-7	NA	TRBV19	TGTGCCAGTAGTATTATCCCCCTAGGCGGTCCGACCCCCTACGAGCAGTACTTC	CASSIIPLGGPTPYEQYF
NA	TRBJ1-2	NA	TRBV7-9	TGTGCCAGCAGTTTGGACGGTGAGACCCCCGGCTACACCTTC	CASSLDGETPGYTF
NA	TRBJ2-1	NA	TRBV5-1	TGCGCCAGCAGCTTGGTCCAGGCCAATGAGCAGTTCTTC	CASSLVQANEQFF
NA	TRBJ2-2	NA	TRBV7-3	TGTGCCAGCAGCCTAGGCCAGAACACCGGGGAGCTGTTTTTT	CASSLGQNTGELFF
NA	TRBJ2-5	TRBD1	TRBV5-5	TGTGCCAGCAGCCAATATAGGACAGGGATAGAGACCCAGTACTTC	CASSQYRTGIETQYF
NA	TRBJ2-2	NA	TRBV2	TGTGCCAGCACCACAAGGGGGAACACCGGGGAGCTGTTTTTT	CASTTRGNTGELFF
once	TRBJ1-1	NA	TRBV4-2	TGTGCCAGCAGCCAAGTGTATAGCACTGAAGCTTTCTTT	CASSQVYSTEAFF
NA	TRBJ2-7	TRBD1	TRBV5-1	TGCGCCAGCAGTTCGGGGACAGGGGGATTCTACGAGCAGTACTTC	CASSSGTGGFYEQYF